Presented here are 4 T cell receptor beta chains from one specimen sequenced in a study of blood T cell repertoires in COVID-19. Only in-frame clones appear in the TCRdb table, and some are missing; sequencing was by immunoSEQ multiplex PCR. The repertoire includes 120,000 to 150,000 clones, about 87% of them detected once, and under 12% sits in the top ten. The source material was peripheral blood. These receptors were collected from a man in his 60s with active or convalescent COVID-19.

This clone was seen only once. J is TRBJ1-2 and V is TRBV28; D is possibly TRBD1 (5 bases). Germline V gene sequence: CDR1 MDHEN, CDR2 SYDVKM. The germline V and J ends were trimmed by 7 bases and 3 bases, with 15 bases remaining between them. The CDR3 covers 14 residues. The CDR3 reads CASTLTTGDYGYTF. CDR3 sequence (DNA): TGTGCCAGCACCCTTACAACGGGGGACTATGGCTACACCTTC.

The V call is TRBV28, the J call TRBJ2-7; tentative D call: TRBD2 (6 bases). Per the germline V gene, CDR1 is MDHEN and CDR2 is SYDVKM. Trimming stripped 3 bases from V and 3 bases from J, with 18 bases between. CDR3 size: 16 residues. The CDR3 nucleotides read TGTGCCAGCAGTTTCACGACACTCCGGGGGTACTACGAGCAGTACTTC. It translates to CASSFTTLRGYYEQYF.

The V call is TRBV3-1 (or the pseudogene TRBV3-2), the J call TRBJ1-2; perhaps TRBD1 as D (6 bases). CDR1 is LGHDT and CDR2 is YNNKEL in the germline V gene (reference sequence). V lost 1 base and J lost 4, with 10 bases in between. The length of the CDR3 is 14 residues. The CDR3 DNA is TGTGCCAGCAGCCAAGCGGACAGAGCCTATGGCTACACCTTC. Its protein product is CASSQADRAYGYTF.

CDR3 region: CASSLTSGGSSSTDTQYF. The CDR3 DNA sequence: TGTGCCAGCAGCCTTACTAGCGGAGGAAGCTCTAGCACAGATACGCAGTATTTT. V gene TRBV7-3 combines with J gene TRBJ2-3; 8 positions agree with TRBD2. In germline, CDR1 is SGHTA, CDR2 FQGTGA. V dropped 5 bases and J dropped 0; count of bases not matched to a gene: 13. This CDR3 has 18 residues.